This T cell receptor (beta chain) was captured by sequencing in a study of T cells after yellow fever vaccination. About the research overall: Preparing low-cell-number fractions relied on SMART-Seq v4 Ultra Low Input.

This clonotype occurred a few times. A single record per CDR3 protein comes from TCRdb applying MiXCR to the 5' RACE reads. The table records some 320,000 distinct CDR3 sequences, over 4% of them present only once. From germline, CDR1 is MGHDK and CDR2 SYGVNS. The CDR3 is 14 amino acids. Trimming stripped 2 bases from V and 5 bases from J, with 7 bases between. The J gene is TRBJ2-6, the V gene TRBV25-1; D unclear. The sequences come from PBMCs, collected 5 days after the yellow fever booster vaccination. The TCR originated in a man aged 18 to 35 who received the YFV17D yellow fever vaccine. The CDR3 nucleotides read TGTGCCAGCAGTGAACCTGCCCGGGCCAACGTCCTGACTTTC. Protein product: CASSEPARANVLTF.